These T cell receptor beta chains were read from a single sample in a study of blood T cell repertoires in COVID-19. This table comes from immunoSEQ multiplex PCR, and its TCRdb copy is limited to in-frame clones, with some not included. The table has roughly 310,000 clones, roughly 90% seen once. Sequencing was carried out using peripheral blood. These receptors all stem from a woman aged 30 to 39 with COVID-19, enrolled during active disease. Each CDR3 is given with its conserved first and last residue. The D gene is left open where the match is weak. Some rows have no size entry. The others give once, few or many, or a class for an expanded clone.

>NA|TRBV27|NA|TRBJ1-1
TGTGCCAGCAGTTTGGGAGGACGTACCACTGAAGCTTTCTTT
CASSLGGRTTEAFF
>NA|TRBV5-4|NA|TRBJ1-1
TGTGCCAGCAGCTCCGCGGGACGGGGGAGCACTGAAGCTTTCTTT
CASSSAGRGSTEAFF
>NA|TRBV29-1|NA|TRBJ1-1
TGCAGCGTTAAGCCGCGCCTATCGCAGGGCGAAGCTTTCTTT
CSVKPRLSQGEAFF
>TRBD1|TRBV18|NA|TRBJ2-7
TGTGCCAGCTCACCACCGGCACAGGGGGAACACGAGCAGTACTTC
CASSPPAQGEHEQYF
>TRBD1|TRBV30|NA|TRBJ1-6
TGTGCCTGGGGGGACACAGGGGTATCGTGGAATTCACCCCTCCACTTT
CAWGDTGVSWNSPLHF
>NA|TRBV11-2|NA|TRBJ2-2
TGTGCCAGCAGGTTAGGGACTGCCGGGGAGCTGTTTTTT
CASRLGTAGELFF
>NA|TRBV28|NA|TRBJ2-2
TGTGCCAGCTGGGGCTGGAACACCGGGGAGCTGTTTTTT
CASWGWNTGELFF
>NA|TRBV5-1|NA|TRBJ2-7
TGCGCCAGCAGCTCCGGGACTTCCTTGGAGCAGTACTTC
CASSSGTSLEQYF
>TRBD2|TRBV18|once|TRBJ2-7
TGTGCCAGCTCAGGGCCAAGCGGGAAAGTCTACGAGCAGTACTTC
CASSGPSGKVYEQYF
>NA|TRBV5-1|NA|TRBJ2-5
TGCGCCAGCAGCCCATTGGGCGGGGGCGCCGAGACCCAGTACTTC
CASSPLGGGAETQYF
>TRBD2|TRBV27|once|TRBJ2-3
TGTGCCAGCAGTTTAGTCCAACCGGGAGGGCCCTTTATAGATACGCAGTATTTT
CASSLVQPGGPFIDTQYF
>TRBD1|TRBV20-1|NA|TRBJ2-7
TGCAGTGCTAGTTTAATTAGGGGACAGGGGTTTGACGAGCAGTACTTC
CSASLIRGQGFDEQYF
>TRBD1|TRBV6-1|NA|TRBJ2-5
TGTGCCAGCAGTGAAGGGTGGGACAGGGGGCTAGGTGAAGAGACCCAGTACTTC
CASSEGWDRGLGEETQYF
>TRBD2|TRBV6-6|NA|TRBJ2-2
TGTGCCAGCAGTTACGGAAAAGCGGGGCGAAACGGGGAGCTGTTTTTT
CASSYGKAGRNGELFF
>NA|TRBV3-1/TRBV3-2|once|TRBJ2-7
TGTGCCAGCAGCCAAGATTGGGCTGGCCCTTACGAGCAGTACTTC
CASSQDWAGPYEQYF
>NA|TRBV28|once|TRBJ1-2
TGTGCCAGCAGGAGGACGGGGATTGTCTATGGCTACACCTTC
CASRRTGIVYGYTF
>NA|TRBV14|few|TRBJ2-3
TGTGCCAGCAGCCAAGAACGCGGGGTTCAAACCTCTACGCAGTATTTT
CASSQERGVQTSTQYF
>NA|TRBV7-2|NA|TRBJ1-3
TGTGCCAGCAGCTTAGTGGTGAGGTCAGCGCCTGGAAACACCATATATTTT
CASSLVVRSAPGNTIYF
>TRBD1|TRBV5-1|NA|TRBJ2-3
TGCGCCAGCAGACCTCGGGACAGGGTCACAGATACGCAGTATTTT
CASRPRDRVTDTQYF
>NA|TRBV11-2|NA|TRBJ2-7
TGTGCCAGCAGCTTAGGATGGGGAGGCTACGAGCAGTACTTC
CASSLGWGGYEQYF
>NA|TRBV7-9|NA|TRBJ1-2
TGTGCCAGCAGCTTATCGGGTGGCTACACCTTC
CASSLSGGYTF
>NA|TRBV7-6|NA|TRBJ1-6
TGTGCCAGCAGCTTAGAAGGGGGTAATTCACCCCTCCACTTT
CASSLEGGNSPLHF
>NA|TRBV21-1|NA|TRBJ2-1
TGTGCCAGCAGCGAACTAGCGGGAGGGCCCAACGATGAGCAGTTCTTC
CASSELAGGPNDEQFF
>NA|TRBV9|NA|TRBJ1-2
TGTGCCAGCAGCGTCCTACAGGGCCAAGGAGGCTACACCTTC
CASSVLQGQGGYTF
>TRBD1|TRBV5-1|NA|TRBJ2-1
TGCGCCAGCAGCTGGAATGCGGGACAGGGCTACGATGAGCAGTTCTTC
CASSWNAGQGYDEQFF
>TRBD2|TRBV5-6|NA|TRBJ2-7
TGTGCCAGCAGCCTAATTGGCTTGTCGGGGGGCTCCTACGAGCAGTACTTC
CASSLIGLSGGSYEQYF
>TRBD1|TRBV6-1|NA|TRBJ1-6
TGTGCCAGCAGTGAAGGGACAGGCTTTAATTCACCCCTCCACTTT
CASSEGTGFNSPLHF
>TRBD2|TRBV5-1|NA|TRBJ2-1
TGCGCCAGCAGCCCCGGGAGACTAGCGGGAGGGGGCGATGAGCAGTTCTTC
CASSPGRLAGGGDEQFF
>TRBD1|TRBV9|NA|TRBJ1-2
TGTGCCAGCAGTTTCTCAGGACAGGGAGACGGCTACACCTTC
CASSFSGQGDGYTF
>NA|TRBV30|NA|TRBJ1-1
TGTGCCTGGAGGACAAGCATGAACACTGAAGCTTTCTTT
CAWRTSMNTEAFF
>TRBD1|TRBV29-1|NA|TRBJ1-4
TGCAGCGTTGGCTACAGGGGAGTGACTAATGAAAAACTGTTTTTT
CSVGYRGVTNEKLFF
>NA|TRBV19|NA|TRBJ2-2
TGTGCCACCAAGGCGGTTTCGCTCGGCACCGGGGAGCTGTTTTTT
CATKAVSLGTGELFF
>NA|TRBV19|NA|TRBJ2-1
TGTGCCAGTAGTATAGATGGCGGAGCGGCATACAATGAGCAGTTCTTC
CASSIDGGAAYNEQFF
>TRBD1|TRBV19|NA|TRBJ1-5
TGTGCCAGTAGTGTAACCGGGACAGGGCTTCAGCCCCAGCATTTT
CASSVTGTGLQPQHF
>NA|TRBV7-7|NA|TRBJ2-1
TGTGCCAGCAGCCGGACTCGAGGCGAGCAGTTCTTC
CASSRTRGEQFF
>NA|TRBV3-1/TRBV3-2|NA|TRBJ2-6
TGTGCCAGCAGCCTCGACAGATCTGGGGCCAACGTCCTGACTTTC
CASSLDRSGANVLTF
>NA|TRBV18|NA|TRBJ2-7
TGTGCCAGCTCATTCGGACAGCTTACCTACGAGCAGTACTTC
CASSFGQLTYEQYF
>NA|TRBV9|NA|TRBJ2-2
TGTGCCAGCAGCGTAGTGTCGGGCGGAGGGGCCTCGGGCACCGGGGAGCTGTTTTTT
CASSVVSGGGASGTGELFF
>NA|TRBV19|NA|TRBJ2-7
TGTGCCTCTAGCGTGACCAGAGCCTACGAGCAGTACTTC
CASSVTRAYEQYF
>TRBD1|TRBV10-3|NA|TRBJ2-3
TGTGCCACCGCCGGGACAGGGGTCTCTGATACGCAGTATTTT
CATAGTGVSDTQYF
>NA|TRBV7-9|NA|TRBJ2-7
TGTGCCAGCAGCATTAACGCCGGGACAAGCTACGAGCAGTACTTC
CASSINAGTSYEQYF
>NA|TRBV19|NA|TRBJ1-2
TGTGCCCGACTTCCGCGAGGAGACTATGGCTACACCTTC
CARLPRGDYGYTF
>NA|TRBV29-1|NA|TRBJ1-2
TGCAGCGTTGCCGGACTCTATGGCTACACCTTC
CSVAGLYGYTF
>TRBD1|TRBV7-7|few|TRBJ2-5
TGTGCCAGCAGCGCTGCCGGGACAGGGAAAGAGACCCAGTACTTC
CASSAAGTGKETQYF
>TRBD1|TRBV5-1|NA|TRBJ1-1
TGCGCCAGCAGCTTGGGACAGGGAGGTGAAGCTTTCTTT
CASSLGQGGEAFF
>NA|TRBV29-1|NA|TRBJ2-7
TGCAGCGTTGAATCAGGAGGAGCCTACGAGCAGTACTTC
CSVESGGAYEQYF
>NA|TRBV6-5|NA|TRBJ1-2
TGTGCCAGCAGGCGGGACTATGGCTACACCTTC
CASRRDYGYTF
>NA|TRBV6-1|NA|TRBJ1-1
TGTGCCAGCAGCCAGACAGGCCCCACTGAAGCTTTCTTT
CASSQTGPTEAFF
>TRBD1|TRBV30|once|TRBJ2-1
TGTGCCTGGAGCCGAATATCGGGACAGGACAATGAGCAGTTCTTC
CAWSRISGQDNEQFF
>NA|TRBV6-4|NA|TRBJ1-2
TGTGCCAGCAGCTGGACCGCGACGGGATATGGCTACACCTTC
CASSWTATGYGYTF
>TRBD2|TRBV11-3|NA|TRBJ2-1
TGTGCCAGCAGCTTAGATGGGAGGCGGGAGGGGTACAATGAGCAGTTCTTC
CASSLDGRREGYNEQFF
>NA|TRBV19|NA|TRBJ2-2
TGTGCCAGTAGTATCTCTAGCCAATTCGGGGAGCTGTTTTTT
CASSISSQFGELFF
>NA|TRBV27|NA|TRBJ1-5
TGTGCCAACTATATGGGTCAGGAGGATAGCAATCAGCCCCAGCATTTT
CANYMGQEDSNQPQHF
>TRBD1|TRBV30|NA|TRBJ1-1
TGTGCCTGGAGTGAACAGGGGGGTATCACTGAAGCTTTCTTT
CAWSEQGGITEAFF
>TRBD1|TRBV27|NA|TRBJ2-7
TGTGCCAGCAGGATGGACAGGCTCAGCTCCTACGAGCAGTACTTC
CASRMDRLSSYEQYF
>NA|TRBV30|NA|TRBJ2-3
TGTGCCTGGAGTATTGCGGGCAGTCGCACAGATACGCAGTATTTT
CAWSIAGSRTDTQYF
>NA|TRBV11-3|NA|TRBJ2-1
TGTGCCAGCAGCTTAGGAGGTGCGGGGGCGGCCGAGTTCTTC
CASSLGGAGAAEFF
>NA|TRBV6-5|NA|TRBJ1-1
TGTGCCAGCAGTCTGACTACCTGGGTCACTGAAGCTTTCTTT
CASSLTTWVTEAFF
>NA|TRBV19|once|TRBJ1-3
TGTGCCACCGTCGTCTCTGGAAACACCATATATTTT
CATVVSGNTIYF
>TRBD1|TRBV10-3|NA|TRBJ1-3
TGTGCCATCACCGGACAGGGACGTGGTGGAAACACCATATATTTT
CAITGQGRGGNTIYF